Listed below are T cell receptor beta chains from one sample, sequenced in a study of cytomegalovirus exposure and HLA in healthy donors. Assay used: immunoSEQ multiplex PCR; TCRdb lists only in-frame clones, some missing. Seen here are fewer than 250,000 clones, 75% to 85% observed once, and the top ten hold less than 15%. Specimen: PBMCs. All receptors come from a woman in her twenties or thirties in good health and CMV-seropositive. Both conserved end residues are part of each CDR3. A D gene is named only where the DNA matches it firmly. Clone size, where shown, is once, few, many, or a class for clones that have expanded.

>NA|TRBV5-4|TRBJ1-5|TRBD1
CASSLGQGAHSNQPQHF
TGTGCCAGCAGCTTGGGACAGGGGGCCCATAGCAATCAGCCCCAGCATTTT
>NA|TRBV6-6|TRBJ1-3|NA
CASSPGEATRNTIYF
TGTGCCAGCAGTCCGGGGGAGGCCACCAGAAACACCATATATTTT
>NA|TRBV7-9|TRBJ1-2|NA
CASSLGTGYGYTF
TGTGCCAGCAGCTTAGGTACGGGATATGGCTACACCTTC
>NA|TRBV11-1|TRBJ2-1|TRBD2
CASSLGASGIEQFF
TGTGCCAGCAGCTTAGGGGCTAGCGGGATTGAGCAGTTCTTC
>NA|TRBV11-2|TRBJ1-1|NA
CASSLDPTVMTEAFF
TGTGCCAGCAGCTTAGACCCGACAGTGATGACTGAAGCTTTCTTT
>NA|TRBV10-3|TRBJ2-1|TRBD2
CAIRPPAGGPNEQFF
TGTGCCATCAGACCCCCAGCGGGAGGGCCTAATGAGCAGTTCTTC
>NA|TRBV7-7|TRBJ1-2|NA
CASSPRTVYGYTF
TGTGCTAGCAGCCCAAGGACAGTTTATGGCTACACCTTC
>once|TRBV27|TRBJ2-7|TRBD1
CASSLGQGSTYEQYF
TGTGCCAGCAGTTTGGGACAGGGGAGCACCTACGAGCAGTACTTC
>NA|TRBV6-1|TRBJ1-1|NA
CASTQVTEAFF
TGTGCCAGCACTCAGGTAACTGAAGCTTTCTTT
>few|TRBV19|TRBJ2-7|NA
CASRAGTLSSYEQYF
TGTGCCAGTAGAGCCGGGACTTTAAGCTCCTACGAGCAGTACTTC
>NA|TRBV2|TRBJ2-5|TRBD2
CASSDIAGQETQYF
TGTGCCAGCAGTGACATAGCGGGCCAAGAGACCCAGTACTTC
>NA|TRBV7-2|TRBJ2-1|TRBD1
CASSYRAPGTGYYNEQFF
TGTGCCAGCAGTTACCGGGCCCCCGGGACAGGCTATTACAATGAGCAGTTCTTC
>NA|TRBV6-1|TRBJ2-2|TRBD1
CASSPLGQATGEPFF
TGTGCCAGCAGCCCCTTGGGACAGGCAACCGGGGAGCCGTTTTTT
>NA|TRBV12-5|TRBJ2-7|TRBD2
CASGRSGSREQYF
TGTGCTAGTGGTCGTAGCGGGTCAAGGGAGCAGTACTTC
>NA|TRBV28|TRBJ2-4|NA
CASTSRYTAGQNIQYF
TGTGCCAGCACCTCCCGCTATACGGCAGGCCAAAACATTCAGTACTTC
>NA|TRBV2|TRBJ2-3|NA
CASSSETRKYTDTQYF
TGTGCCAGCAGTTCCGAGACTAGAAAATACACAGATACGCAGTATTTT
>few|TRBV7-2|TRBJ2-7|TRBD1
CASSLVQGASYEQYF
TGTGCCAGCAGCTTAGTACAGGGGGCCTCATACGAGCAGTACTTC